This T cell receptor beta chain was recorded in a study of immune cell composition in non-small cell lung cancer. V was trimmed by 2 bases and J by 4 bases, leaving 12 bases between them. Germline V gene data show CDR1 as MNHEY and CDR2 as SVGAGI. This CDR3 spans 14 amino acids. As concerns this clone: Its matching antigen is unknown.

Regarding the study as a whole: Tumour-reactive clones were not shown to match dominant in vivo tumour clones. Lung adenocarcinomas had lower top 10 clone scores and clonality than squamous tumours.

Measured with immunoSEQ multiplex PCR; TCRdb has only the in-frame clones, and not every one. Seen here are 4,500 or so clones, about 84% observed once, and the top ten hold over 15%. The sequence derives from a human donor with non-small cell lung cancer. The chain links TRBV6-5 to TRBJ2-7; D gene ambiguous. Sequencing was performed on lung tumor tissue. CDR3 in DNA: TGTGCCAGCAGTTACACCTCAGGTGGTTACGAGCAGTACTTC. Translation: CASSYTSGGYEQYF.